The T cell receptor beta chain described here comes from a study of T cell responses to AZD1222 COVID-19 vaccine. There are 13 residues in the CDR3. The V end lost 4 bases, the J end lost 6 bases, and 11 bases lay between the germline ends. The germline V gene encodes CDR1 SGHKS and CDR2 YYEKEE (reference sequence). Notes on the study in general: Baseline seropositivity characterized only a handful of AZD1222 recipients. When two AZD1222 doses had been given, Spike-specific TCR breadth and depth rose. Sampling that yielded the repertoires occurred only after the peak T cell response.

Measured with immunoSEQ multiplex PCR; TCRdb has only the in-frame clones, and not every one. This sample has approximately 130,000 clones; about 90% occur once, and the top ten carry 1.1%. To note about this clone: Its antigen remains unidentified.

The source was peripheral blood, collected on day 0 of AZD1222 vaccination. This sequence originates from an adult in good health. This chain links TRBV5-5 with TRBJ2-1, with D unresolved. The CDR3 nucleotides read TGTGCCAGCAGCCTGTCTCGGGTCAATGAGCAGTTCTTC. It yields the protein CASSLSRVNEQFF.